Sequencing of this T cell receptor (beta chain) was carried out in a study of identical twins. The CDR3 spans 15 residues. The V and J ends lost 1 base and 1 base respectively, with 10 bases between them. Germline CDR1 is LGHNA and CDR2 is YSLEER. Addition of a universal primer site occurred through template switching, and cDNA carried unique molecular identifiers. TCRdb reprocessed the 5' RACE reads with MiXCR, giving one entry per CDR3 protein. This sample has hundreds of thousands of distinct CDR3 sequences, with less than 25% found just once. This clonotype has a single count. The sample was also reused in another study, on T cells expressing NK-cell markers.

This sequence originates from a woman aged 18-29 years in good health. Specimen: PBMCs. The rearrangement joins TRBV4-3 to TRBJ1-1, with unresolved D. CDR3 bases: TGCGCCAGCAGCCAAGGGGCGGGCCCGAACACTGAAGCTTTCTTT. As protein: CASSQGAGPNTEAFF.